A selection of T cell receptor beta chains follows, all from one sample in a study of cytomegalovirus exposure and HLA in healthy donors. Libraries were prepared by immunoSEQ multiplex PCR; TCRdb keeps only in-frame clonotypes and omits some of them. The sample holds 150,000 to 200,000 clones, roughly 80% seen once. Sample: PBMCs. These receptors were obtained from a woman aged 18-29 years in good health and CMV-seronegative. Both conserved end residues are part of each CDR3. A D gene is named only where the DNA matches it firmly. Some rows have no size entry. The others give once, few or many, or a class for an expanded clone.

clone_size: -; j_call: TRBJ2-2; v_call: TRBV5-8; d_call: -; cdr3_aa: CASSIPTGNTGELFF; cdr3_nt: TGTGCCAGCAGCATTCCAACAGGGAACACCGGGGAGCTGTTTTTT
clone_size: -; j_call: TRBJ1-2; v_call: TRBV13; d_call: TRBD1; cdr3_aa: CASSLDGTGNYGYTF; cdr3_nt: TGTGCCAGCAGCTTAGACGGGACAGGGAACTATGGCTACACCTTC
clone_size: -; j_call: TRBJ1-2; v_call: TRBV4-3; d_call: -; cdr3_aa: CASSQDPAANYGYTF; cdr3_nt: TGCGCCAGCAGCCAAGATCCCGCAGCTAACTATGGCTACACCTTC
clone_size: -; j_call: TRBJ2-1; v_call: TRBV10-2; d_call: -; cdr3_aa: CASSDVIERAYNEQFF; cdr3_nt: TGCGCCAGCAGTGATGTTATCGAGCGGGCGTACAATGAGCAGTTCTTC
clone_size: once; j_call: TRBJ2-1; v_call: TRBV30; d_call: -; cdr3_aa: CAWTFGGSYNEQFF; cdr3_nt: TGTGCCTGGACCTTCGGAGGCTCCTACAATGAGCAGTTCTTC
clone_size: -; j_call: TRBJ2-5; v_call: TRBV4-1; d_call: -; cdr3_aa: CASSQGLDQETQYF; cdr3_nt: TGCGCCAGCAGCCAAGGACTGGACCAAGAGACCCAGTACTTC
clone_size: -; j_call: TRBJ2-7; v_call: TRBV30; d_call: TRBD2; cdr3_aa: CAWSPSGLAGEPQYF; cdr3_nt: TGTGCCTGGAGTCCCTCGGGACTAGCGGGAGAGCCACAGTACTTC
clone_size: -; j_call: TRBJ1-4; v_call: TRBV18; d_call: -; cdr3_aa: CASSPSAQGRIEKLFF; cdr3_nt: TGTGCCAGCTCACCGAGTGCCCAGGGAAGGATTGAAAAACTGTTTTTT
clone_size: -; j_call: TRBJ2-1; v_call: TRBV29-1; d_call: TRBD2; cdr3_aa: CSVEPLAGFLNEQFF; cdr3_nt: TGCAGCGTCGAACCCCTAGCGGGATTTCTCAATGAGCAGTTCTTC
clone_size: few; j_call: TRBJ2-1; v_call: TRBV9; d_call: -; cdr3_aa: CASSVVTGEQFF; cdr3_nt: TGTGCCAGCAGCGTAGTAACGGGTGAGCAGTTCTTC
clone_size: -; j_call: TRBJ2-2; v_call: TRBV6-6; d_call: TRBD2; cdr3_aa: CAGSGTSPTGELFF; cdr3_nt: TGTGCCGGTTCCGGGACTAGCCCGACCGGGGAGCTGTTTTTT
clone_size: -; j_call: TRBJ2-3; v_call: TRBV19; d_call: -; cdr3_aa: CASSIDGAGYAPDTQYF; cdr3_nt: TGTGCCAGTAGTATAGATGGGGCGGGATACGCCCCAGATACGCAGTATTTT
clone_size: -; j_call: TRBJ1-5; v_call: TRBV5-1; d_call: -; cdr3_aa: CASSFRHGEDGYMVSNQPQHF; cdr3_nt: TGCGCCAGCAGCTTCCGCCACGGGGAGGACGGATATATGGTGAGCAATCAGCCCCAGCATTTT
clone_size: -; j_call: TRBJ1-1; v_call: TRBV7-8; d_call: TRBD1; cdr3_aa: CASSLGTGRSTEAFF; cdr3_nt: TGTGCCAGCAGCTTAGGGACAGGGAGGTCCACTGAAGCTTTCTTT
clone_size: -; j_call: TRBJ2-7; v_call: TRBV11-2; d_call: -; cdr3_aa: CASIPGHGDEQYF; cdr3_nt: TGTGCCAGCATCCCGGGACACGGGGACGAGCAGTACTTC
clone_size: -; j_call: TRBJ2-6; v_call: TRBV7-2; d_call: -; cdr3_aa: CASSLTSSGANVLTF; cdr3_nt: TGTGCCAGCAGCTTGACTAGCTCTGGGGCCAACGTCCTGACTTTC
clone_size: -; j_call: TRBJ2-7; v_call: TRBV5-1; d_call: -; cdr3_aa: CASSFRDPYEQYF; cdr3_nt: TGCGCCAGCAGCTTCAGGGATCCCTACGAGCAGTACTTC
clone_size: -; j_call: TRBJ2-1; v_call: TRBV27; d_call: TRBD1; cdr3_aa: CASRLGTVGGYSSYNEQFF; cdr3_nt: TGTGCCAGCAGACTAGGGACAGTGGGTGGCTATAGCTCCTACAATGAGCAGTTCTTC
clone_size: -; j_call: TRBJ1-2; v_call: TRBV6-5; d_call: -; cdr3_aa: CASSRNGQGGYTF; cdr3_nt: TGTGCCAGCAGTAGAAACGGACAAGGCGGCTACACCTTC
clone_size: -; j_call: TRBJ2-3; v_call: TRBV27; d_call: TRBD1; cdr3_aa: CASSLNRGLGDTQYF; cdr3_nt: TGTGCCAGCAGTTTAAACAGGGGGCTGGGAGATACGCAGTATTTT
clone_size: -; j_call: TRBJ1-1; v_call: TRBV12-5; d_call: -; cdr3_aa: CASGLVPVYGMGIRQSTEAFF; cdr3_nt: TGTGCTAGTGGTTTGGTACCGGTGTATGGTATGGGCATCCGGCAAAGCACTGAAGCTTTCTTT
clone_size: -; j_call: TRBJ2-5; v_call: TRBV7-6; d_call: TRBD1; cdr3_aa: CASSWGQGGRETQYF; cdr3_nt: TGTGCCAGCAGCTGGGGACAGGGGGGGAGAGAGACCCAGTACTTC
clone_size: -; j_call: TRBJ2-7; v_call: TRBV27; d_call: -; cdr3_aa: CASSYGYEQYF; cdr3_nt: TGTGCCAGCAGTTATGGTTACGAGCAGTACTTC
clone_size: -; j_call: TRBJ1-1; v_call: TRBV19; d_call: -; cdr3_aa: CASSTRLLMNTEAFF; cdr3_nt: TGTGCCAGTAGTACGAGACTGCTCATGAACACTGAAGCTTTCTTT
clone_size: few; j_call: TRBJ1-1; v_call: TRBV6-1; d_call: -; cdr3_aa: CASSETGYNTEAFF; cdr3_nt: TGTGCCAGCAGTGAAACGGGGTATAACACTGAAGCTTTCTTT
clone_size: -; j_call: TRBJ2-1; v_call: TRBV30; d_call: TRBD2; cdr3_aa: CAWSTPSGRWMSNEQFF; cdr3_nt: TGTGCCTGGAGTACCCCTAGCGGGAGGTGGATGAGCAATGAGCAGTTCTTC
clone_size: -; j_call: TRBJ2-2; v_call: TRBV7-2; d_call: TRBD2; cdr3_aa: CASTGGGRARTGELFF; cdr3_nt: TGTGCCAGCACCGGCGGCGGGAGGGCGAGGACCGGGGAGCTGTTTTTT
clone_size: -; j_call: TRBJ1-3; v_call: TRBV5-4; d_call: TRBD1; cdr3_aa: CASSLRQGAPGNTIYF; cdr3_nt: TGTGCCAGCAGCTTGAGGCAGGGGGCACCTGGAAACACCATATATTTT
clone_size: -; j_call: TRBJ2-7; v_call: TRBV3-2; d_call: -; cdr3_aa: CASAVEQYF; cdr3_nt: TGTGCCAGCGCAGTCGAGCAGTACTTC